This T cell receptor (beta chain) was captured in a study of T-cell memory formation after mild COVID-19 (dated by TCRdb to about 2021). For the study in its entirety: Most TCR sequence clusters were specific to one of the two donors. The cohort comprised two young, previously healthy adult volunteers, one female and one male. Longitudinal TCRalpha and TCRbeta repertoire sequencing tracked T-cell clones expanding and contracting after mild COVID-19 in a couple of donors. Beyond this particular receptor, the publication reports: Clones contracting from day 15 to 85 had balanced CD4/CD8 phenotypes, while a second wave expanding from day 15 to 37 was biased towards CD4+. SARS-CoV-2 specificity was not confirmed for the second-wave clones peaking on day 37. The detection of some responding clones in pre-infection memory suggests that pre-existing cross-reactive memory T cells joined the SARS-CoV-2 response. Contracting CD4+ clones turned up mainly in the CM and EM memory subsets, whereas EMRA was where CD8+ clones were enriched. The study covered only two mild cases, and larger cohorts including severe cases with pre-infection samples were considered necessary.

The CDR3 starts with the cysteine, ends with the phenylalanine, and has 15 residues. The only DNA kept is the CDR3, 45 bases in frame from the first base. CDR1 is given as KGHSH and CDR2 as LQKENI, both from the germline V gene. V sheds 2 bases and J sheds 6 bases, leaving 13 bases between their ends. This clonotype has a handful of counts. The antigen it recognizes is unknown. Base-call qualities are not available, and no considerably larger clone is one nucleotide away. Ficoll-Paque density gradient centrifugation was used to isolate PBMCs. For sequencing, an Illumina NovaSeq 6000 was employed. TCRalpha and TCRbeta cDNA libraries were constructed by 5'RACE with constant-segment primers, with sample barcodes and unique molecular identifiers being introduced. RNA was extracted from every sample with Trizol reagent. Library amplification was performed in two PCR steps, and a second sample barcode and Illumina TruSeq adapters were introduced in the second step. Libraries were sequenced on an Illumina NovaSeq with 2 x 150 bp paired-end reads. The source study handled its data this way. The reads were demultiplexed and collapsed into UMI-guided consensus sequences using migec v1.2.7. Using mixcr v2.1.11, UMI consensuses were aligned to TRA and TRB V and J templates and then assembled into clonotypes. Expanded or contracted clonotypes were those called significant by both edgeR and NoisET, with noise models trained on biological replicates. edgeR calls used a false discovery rate-adjusted p below 0.01 and a log2 fold-change threshold of 1. As an exploratory analysis of dynamics, max-normalized trajectories of the 1000 most abundant clonotypes were examined by PCA with hierarchical clustering. Separately sequenced CD4+ and CD8+ repertoires were used to assign a CD4 or CD8 phenotype to each responding clone. TCRdb's own reprocessing of the public reads used fastp at Q25 and MiXCR and kept productive beta chains. Rows with a matching CDR3 protein are joined into one entry that keeps the most common DNA and genes. The V and J calls, along with clone size, are taken from TCRdb and not from the paper's own processing. In all, the sample holds around 410,000 distinct CDR3 sequences, and more than 20% of those were seen once. Clones ranked in the top ten supply about 12% of the sample.

The TCR comes from an adult woman who had mild COVID-19 (a few samples of this study predate the infection). The sample titles of this study are shuffled in the database, so cell type and time point are left out; the donor was told from shared clones. The sample was PBMCs or a T cell subset sorted from them (not recorded which). This chain is built from TRBV18 and TRBJ2-2; the D gene assignment is ambiguous. The nucleotides read TGTGCCAGCTCACCAGGTTTGGTCGAGTCCGGGGAGCTGTTTTTT. This yields the protein CASSPGLVESGELFF. With the portions outside the CDR3 filled from the reference TRBV18 and TRBJ2-2 genes, the complete variable region becomes NAGVMQNPRHLVRRRGQEARLRCSPMKGHSHVYWYRQLPEEGLKFMVYLQKENIIDESGMPKERFSAEFPKEGPSILRIQQVVRGDSAAYFCASSPGLVESGELFFGEGSRLTVL.